Presented here are 2 T cell receptor beta chains from one specimen sequenced in a study of cytomegalovirus exposure and HLA in healthy donors. Clones were sequenced by immunoSEQ multiplex PCR, and TCRdb holds only the in-frame ones, with some missing. This table holds about 130,000 clones, approximately 89% found once. The source material was PBMCs. The receptors come from a young woman in good health and CMV-seropositive.

This chain links TRBV6-6 with TRBJ1-5; D not certain. The CDR3 extends over 14 amino acids. With 3 bases removed from V and 4 bases from J, the gap between germline ends came to 10 bases. Per the germline V gene, CDR1 is MNHNY and CDR2 is SVGAGI (reference sequence). The CDR3 nucleotides read TGTGCCAGCAGTTATGGCGGTGGGAATCAGCCCCAGCATTTT. Translation gives CASSYGGGNQPQHF.

The J gene is TRBJ2-3, the V gene TRBV7-6; the match to TRBD1 covers 9 bases. V lost 3 bases to trimming and J lost 1 base; unmatched junction nucleotides: 2. The CDR3 sequence is 15 residues long. CDR1 and CDR2 (germline): SGHVS, FNYEAQ. The CDR3 coding sequence is TGTGCCAGCAGCTTTCGGACAGGGGGCACAGATACGCAGTATTTT. It translates to CASSFRTGGTDTQYF.